This entry lists 18 T cell receptor beta chains sequenced from one sample in a study of T cell responses to AZD1222 COVID-19 vaccine. Generated by immunoSEQ multiplex PCR, the TCRdb table keeps only in-frame clones and is missing some. The sample gives 75,000 to 85,000 clones, roughly nine tenths of which show up once; more than 9% is in the top ten. The sample consisted of peripheral blood, taken 28 days after the second AZD1222 dose. Every receptor here comes from an adult who received the AZD1222 COVID-19 vaccine.

The genes are TRBV9 and TRBJ2-7, with D perhaps TRBD1 (5 bases). V dropped 2 bases and J dropped 3 bases, with 15 bases sitting between them. Germline V gene lookup returns CDR1 SGDLS and CDR2 YYNGEE. The CDR3 covers 15 residues. CDR3 coding DNA: TGTGCCAGCAGCGTTACAGGTAGTGATGGCTACGAGCAGTACTTC. Translation: CASSVTGSDGYEQYF.

V is TRBV7-9 and J is TRBJ1-6; D gene ambiguous. The CDR3 runs 13 residues. Trimming took 8 bases from V and 0 from J, leaving 5 bases between them. Germline lookup yields CDR1 SEHNR and CDR2 FQNEAQ (reference sequence). Here the CDR3 reads CASHSSYNSPLHF. The CDR3 DNA is TGTGCCAGCCACAGCTCCTATAATTCACCCCTCCACTTT.

Of note for this clone: An end of the junction differs from the germline gene, which may be a read error. V is TRBV3-1 (or the pseudogene TRBV3-2) and J is TRBJ1-3, with no clear D. CDR1 and CDR2 (germline): LGHDT, YNNKEL (reference sequence). The CDR3 sequence is 12 residues long. CDR3 protein: CASSQAGNTIYF. The CDR3 nucleotides are TGTGCCAGCAGTCAAGCCGGAAACACCATATATTTT.

V is TRBV5-4 and J is TRBJ2-2, with TRBD1 matching over 8 bases. Germline CDR1 reads SGHNT; CDR2 reads YYREEE (reference sequence). CDR3 length: 17 amino acids. V lost 3 bases, J lost 4 bases, and 11 bases stayed unmatched. CDR3: CASSSKKGQEVTGELFF. The CDR3 DNA follows: TGTGCCAGCAGCTCGAAAAAGGGACAGGAGGTCACCGGGGAGCTGTTTTTT.

V and J are TRBV6-5 and TRBJ2-2; D unclear. Germline V gene data show CDR1 as MNHEY and CDR2 as SVGAGI. V was trimmed by 10 bases and J by 7 bases, leaving 13 bases between them. The CDR3 spans 12 residues. The CDR3 loop is CATSVGNGELFF. The CDR3 nucleotides are TGTGCCACCTCGGTGGGGAACGGGGAGCTGTTTTTT.

CDR3 in DNA: TGTGCCAGCAGTGGACAGATGGCTGAAGCTTTCTTT. Protein: CASSGQMAEAFF. V is TRBV2 and J is TRBJ1-1; weak D call: TRBD1 (5 bases). The germline gives CDR1 SNHLY, CDR2 FYNNEI. V was shortened by 4 bases and J by 6 bases, with 9 bases between the two germline ends. CDR3 length: 12 residues.

The chain has TRBV6-2 or TRBV6-3 and TRBJ1-5; D is unresolved. Germline CDR1 reads MNHEY; CDR2 reads SVGEGT. The CDR3 is 15 residues long. Trimming shortened V by 5 bases and J by 2 bases, and 13 bases separated the two germline ends. The CDR3 loop reads CASSPRGEGNQPQHF. CDR3 nucleotide sequence: TGTGCCAGCAGTCCCCGGGGTGAAGGCAATCAGCCCCAGCATTTT.

V and J are TRBV11-3 and TRBJ2-3, with D tentatively TRBD2 (6 bases). Trimming took off 4 bases at V and 3 bases at J, with 14 bases between the two ends. CDR1 is SGHNT, CDR2 YENEEA, per germline. The CDR3 has 15 residues. CDR3 residues: CASSSAGGMTDTQYF. The CDR3 DNA follows: TGTGCCAGCAGCTCCGCCGGGGGTATGACAGATACGCAGTATTTT. The full variable domain, in which reference TRBV11-3 and TRBJ2-3 provide the parts outside the CDR3, is EAGVVQSPRYKIIEKKQPVAFWCNPISGHNTLYWYLQNLGQGPELLIRYENEEAVDDSQLPKDRFSAERLKGVDSTLKIQPAELGDSAVYLCASSSAGGMTDTQYFGPGTRLTVL.

The J gene is TRBJ1-2, the V gene TRBV4-2; weak D call: TRBD1 (6 bases). Germline assignment: CDR1 LGHNA and CDR2 YNFKEQ. This CDR3 comprises 16 residues. Deletions cut 3 bases from V and 3 bases from J, with 17 bases between. The CDR3 reads CASSQDVDRPHYGYTF. Written as DNA, the CDR3 is TGTGCCAGCAGCCAGGATGTTGACAGGCCCCACTATGGCTACACCTTC.

This chain connects TRBV7-3 to TRBJ2-3, with 15 positions matching TRBD2. The germline V gene encodes CDR1 SGHTA and CDR2 FQGTGA. The length of the CDR3 is 18 residues. Unmatched junction bases numbered 9, after V lost 6 bases and J lost 2 bases. CDR3 in amino acids: CASSRGTSGGRFTDTQYF. The CDR3 coding sequence is TGTGCCAGCAGTCGCGGGACTAGCGGGGGGCGATTCACAGATACGCAGTATTTT.

J is TRBJ1-1 and V is TRBV27; possibly TRBD1 for D (5 bases). The CDR3 covers 11 residues. Trimming removed 9 bases from V and 6 bases from J, with 11 bases in between. Germline assignment: CDR1 MNHEY and CDR2 SMNVEV (reference sequence). The CDR3 coding sequence is TGTGCCAGGAACATAGGGGCTGAAGCTTTCTTT. Amino acids: CARNIGAEAFF.

CDR3 sequence: CASSLIANTEAFF. DNA of the CDR3: TGTGCCAGCAGCTTAATAGCGAACACTGAAGCTTTCTTT. V is TRBV7-3 and J is TRBJ1-1; D is unresolved. The CDR3 length is 13 residues. Trimming pared 1 base from V and 1 base from J, leaving 4 bases between. The V gene's germline CDR1 is SGHTA and CDR2 FQGTGA.

This chain connects TRBV5-1 to TRBJ2-3; D is perhaps TRBD1 or TRBD2 (5 bases each). The CDR3 has 13 residues. Germline V gives CDR1 SGHRS, CDR2 YFSETQ. The V end lost 2 bases, the J end lost 6 bases, and 10 bases lay between the germline ends. The chain's CDR3 is CASSFEGTDTQYF. The CDR3 region has the DNA TGCGCCAGCAGCTTTGAGGGGACGGATACGCAGTATTTT.

This clone was seen a handful of times. The J gene is TRBJ1-6, the V gene TRBV5-4; D gene ambiguous. This CDR3 is 14 amino acids long. Trimming took off 0 bases at V and 9 bases at J, with 10 bases between the two ends. Germline lookup yields CDR1 SGHNT and CDR2 YYREEE (reference sequence). The CDR3 protein is CASSLAGPGSPLHF. The CDR3 region has the DNA TGTGCCAGCAGCTTGGCCGGGCCAGGTTCACCCCTCCACTTT.

The V call is TRBV3-1 (or the pseudogene TRBV3-2), the J call TRBJ2-2, with D possibly matching TRBD2 (5 bases). The V gene's germline CDR1 is LGHDT and CDR2 YNNKEL (reference sequence). CDR3 size: 17 residues. The V gene lost 0 bases and the J gene lost 6 bases, with 17 bases spanning the gap. In DNA, the CDR3 is TGTGCCAGCAGCCAAGAATCGGGGAAAATTAGGGCCGGGGAGCTGTTTTTT. Encoded protein: CASSQESGKIRAGELFF.

The chain links TRBV30 to TRBJ2-7; D remains unclear. CDR3 length: 13 residues. The ends were cut back, 0 bases at V and 2 bases at J, with 8 bases in the middle. Germline values: CDR1 GTSNPN, CDR2 SVGIG (reference sequence). DNA for the CDR3: TGTGCCTGGAGTGTTCCCCGAACCTACGAGCAGTACTTC. Translating it yields CAWSVPRTYEQYF.

This sequence joins TRBV9 and TRBJ1-2, with 9 bases lining up with TRBD1. Germline V CDR1 and CDR2: SGDLS, YYNGEE. The V segment lost 4 bases and the J segment 1 base; nucleotides outside the gene matches: 5. The CDR3 is 15 amino acids. In DNA form, the CDR3 reads TGTGCCAGCAGCCCCGGGACAGGGTTTAACTATGGCTACACCTTC. It encodes CASSPGTGFNYGYTF.

The rearrangement links TRBV3-1 (or the pseudogene TRBV3-2) to TRBJ1-2, with a weak D call TRBD1 (6 bases). The CDR3 is made up of 14 amino acids. V lost 0 bases and J lost 4, with 9 bases in between. The germline V gene encodes CDR1 LGHDT and CDR2 YNNKEL (reference sequence). The CDR3 loop is CASSQELGAYGYTF. The CDR3, as DNA: TGTGCCAGCAGCCAAGAATTGGGGGCCTATGGCTACACCTTC.